This T cell receptor beta chain was sequenced during a study of breast tumors, draining lymph nodes, adjacent tissues. Germline values: CDR1 SGDLS, CDR2 YYNGEE. V was cut by 3 bases and J by 6 bases, with 9 bases left in between. CDR3 length equals 12 residues. This clonotype occurred many times. A single record per CDR3 protein comes from TCRdb applying MiXCR to the multiplex PCR reads. The sample contains approximately 190,000 distinct CDR3 sequences, 25% to 40% of which appear only once. Samples came from axillary lymph nodes draining the breast cancer. The source is a female donor with breast cancer. Some clones in this sample may be carry-over from other donors' samples. Input material: axillary lymph node tissue. The chain couples TRBV9 to TRBJ1-2; D is unclear. CDR3 in amino acids: CASSADLDGYTF. In nucleotides, the CDR3 is TGTGCCAGCAGCGCGGACCTCGATGGCTACACCTTC.